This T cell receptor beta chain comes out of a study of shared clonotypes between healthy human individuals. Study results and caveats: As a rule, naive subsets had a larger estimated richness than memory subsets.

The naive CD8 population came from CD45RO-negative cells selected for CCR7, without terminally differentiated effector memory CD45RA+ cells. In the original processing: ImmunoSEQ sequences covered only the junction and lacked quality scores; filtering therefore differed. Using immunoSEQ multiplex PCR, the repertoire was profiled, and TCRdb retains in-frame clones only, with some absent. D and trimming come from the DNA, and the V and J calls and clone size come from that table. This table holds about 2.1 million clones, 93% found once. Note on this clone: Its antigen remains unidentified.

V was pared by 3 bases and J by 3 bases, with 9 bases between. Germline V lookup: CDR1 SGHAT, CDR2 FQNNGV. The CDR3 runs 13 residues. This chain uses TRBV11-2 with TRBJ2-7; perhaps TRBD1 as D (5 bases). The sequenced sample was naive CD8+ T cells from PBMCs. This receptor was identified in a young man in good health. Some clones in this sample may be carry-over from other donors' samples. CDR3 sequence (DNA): TGTGCCAGCAGCTTTAAAACAGGCTACGAGCAGTACTTC. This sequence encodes CASSFKTGYEQYF.